The following is a TCR beta chain sequence with its context. Its target is not known. This entry is derived from a study of cytomegalovirus exposure and HLA in healthy donors. Findings and limits, study-wide: Specificity of three CMV-associated chains for CMV antigens was verified in vitro. Analyses of presence/absence relied on an assumption of roughly uniform sequencing depth across donors.

V lost 2 bases to trimming and J lost 7 bases; unmatched junction nucleotides: 3. Germline-derived CDR1 and CDR2 are SNHLY and FYNNEI. The CDR3 sequence is 13 residues long. PCR primers comprised 60 Vbeta and 13 Jbeta primers. Repertoires were generated with immunoSEQ multiplex PCR, while TCRdb's copy carries only in-frame clones and drops some. Recorded here are some 51,000 clones; the top ten clones represent around 26%. The receptor comes from a man in his forties in good health and CMV-seropositive. The sample was PBMCs. The rearrangement links TRBV2 to TRBJ1-1; TRBD1 agrees at 8 bases. The CDR3 coding sequence is TGTGCCAGCAGTGAACAGGGGGCCAGTGAAGCTTTCTTT. Protein sequence: CASSEQGASEAFF.